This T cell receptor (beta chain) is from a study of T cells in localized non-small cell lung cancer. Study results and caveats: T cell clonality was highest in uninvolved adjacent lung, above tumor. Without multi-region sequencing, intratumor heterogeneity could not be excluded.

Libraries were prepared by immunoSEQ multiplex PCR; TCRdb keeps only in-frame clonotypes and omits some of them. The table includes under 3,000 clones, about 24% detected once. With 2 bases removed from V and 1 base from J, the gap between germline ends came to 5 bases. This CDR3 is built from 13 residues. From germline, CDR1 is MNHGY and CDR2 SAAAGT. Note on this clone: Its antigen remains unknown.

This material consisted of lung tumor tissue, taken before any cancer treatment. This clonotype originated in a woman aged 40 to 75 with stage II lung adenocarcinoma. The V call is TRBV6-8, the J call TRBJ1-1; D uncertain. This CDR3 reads CASSYRGNTEAFF. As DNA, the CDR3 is TGTGCCAGCAGTTACCGGGGGAACACTGAAGCTTTCTTT.